Listed below are T cell receptor beta chains from one sample, sequenced in a study of metastatic and nonmetastatic thyroid tumors. TCRdb reprocessed the PCR reads using MiXCR. The sample has about 2,600 clones, roughly 29% seen once. The specimen sequenced was tumor tissue. These receptors were obtained from a female donor with papillary thyroid cancer or a benign thyroid nodule (not recorded which). Some clones in this sample may be carry-over from other donors' samples. The CDR3 runs from the conserved cysteine through the conserved F or W. Each record gives: J gene, V gene, clone size, D gene, CDR3 protein, CDR3 DNA. D genes are given only for firm matches. Clone sizes are given selectively: once, few, many, or a class where the clone is expanded.

TRBJ2-2,TRBV28,few,TRBD1,CATLGQSGTGELFF,TGTGCCACCCTGGGACAGTCTGGAACCGGGGAGCTGTTTTTT
TRBJ1-2,TRBV6-1,.,TRBD1,CASSARQGNYGYTF,TGTGCCAGCAGTGCCCGACAGGGGAACTATGGCTACACCTTC
TRBJ2-1,TRBV6-1,few,TRBD2,CASSLAGAGGNEQFF,TGTGCCAGCAGTCTAGCGGGAGCCGGGGGCAATGAGCAGTTCTTC
TRBJ1-2,TRBV27,.,TRBD1,CASSYTLQGAIYGYTF,TGTGCCAGCAGTTACACCCTCCAGGGGGCGATCTATGGCTACACCTTC
TRBJ2-7,TRBV4-3,.,.,CASSQDNIGEQYF,TGCGCCAGCAGCCAAGATAATATCGGCGAGCAGTACTTC
TRBJ1-6,TRBV27,few,.,CASGQPRVRAPLHF,TGTGCCAGCGGCCAGCCTCGGGTTCGGGCACCCCTCCACTTT
TRBJ1-2,TRBV6-5,few,.,CASSYSYTMRAYGYTF,TGTGCCAGCAGTTACTCGTATACGATGCGAGCCTATGGCTACACCTTC
TRBJ2-3,TRBV2,.,TRBD1,CASSEGGQGGDTQYF,TGTGCCAGCAGTGAAGGGGGACAGGGGGGAGATACGCAGTATTTT
TRBJ1-2,TRBV27,few,.,CASANIWVQGLEYGYTF,TGTGCCAGCGCCAATATCTGGGTCCAGGGGCTTGAGTATGGCTACACCTTC
TRBJ1-1,TRBV28,few,.,CASRPWNTEAFF,TGTGCCAGCAGGCCTTGGAACACTGAAGCTTTCTTT
TRBJ2-1,TRBV12-3/TRBV12-4,few,TRBD2,CASSTWTSGSNEQFF,TGTGCCAGCAGTACTTGGACTAGCGGGAGCAATGAGCAGTTCTTC
TRBJ2-2,TRBV9,.,.,CASKGWTGELFF,TGTGCCAGCAAGGGATGGACCGGGGAGCTGTTTTTT
TRBJ2-7,TRBV28,many,TRBD2,CASTKAGNYEQYF,TGTGCCAGCACTAAAGCGGGAAACTACGAGCAGTACTTC
TRBJ1-1,TRBV6-1,.,.,CASSEKQQNTEAFF,TGTGCCAGCAGTGAAAAACAACAGAACACTGAAGCTTTCTTT
TRBJ2-5,TRBV5-6,many,.,CASSLLGGQETQYF,TGTGCCAGCAGCTTGTTAGGCGGCCAGGAGACCCAGTACTTC
TRBJ2-7,TRBV20-1,few,TRBD2,CSAREGRGEDEQYF,TGCAGTGCTAGAGAGGGTCGGGGGGAAGACGAGCAGTACTTC
TRBJ2-5,TRBV6-2/TRBV6-3,.,TRBD2,CASSRTSGSTQETQYF,TGTGCCAGCAGTCGAACTAGCGGGAGTACCCAAGAGACCCAGTACTTC
TRBJ2-3,TRBV28,few,TRBD2,CASSARGSTDTQYF,TGTGCCAGCAGTGCGCGGGGGAGCACAGATACGCAGTATTTT
TRBJ1-6,TRBV7-8,few,TRBD1,CASSSTTGGHSPLHF,TGTGCCAGCAGCAGTACGACAGGGGGCCATTCACCCCTCCACTTT
TRBJ1-4,TRBV5-1,large,.,CASSPATGTTNEKLFF,TGCGCCAGCAGCCCCGCTACAGGGACAACTAATGAAAAACTGTTTTTT
TRBJ2-2,TRBV24-1,many,.,CAASAQGGAGELFF,TGTGCCGCCAGTGCGCAGGGAGGCGCCGGGGAGCTGTTTTTT
TRBJ1-1,TRBV28,few,.,CASSSGHLGRQEAFF,TGTGCCAGCAGTTCAGGTCACTTGGGACGCCAGGAAGCTTTCTTT
TRBJ1-2,TRBV2,.,TRBD1,CASSEQQGSAGYTF,TGTGCCAGCAGTGAGCAACAGGGGAGTGCGGGCTACACCTTC
TRBJ2-3,TRBV12-3/TRBV12-4,few,.,CASPFGHGSSSTDTQYF,TGTGCCAGCCCTTTTGGGCACGGGAGCTCTAGCACAGATACGCAGTATTTT
TRBJ2-1,TRBV2,few,.,CASSGTGQSSYNEQFF,TGTGCCAGCAGTGGAACAGGCCAGAGCTCCTACAATGAGCAGTTCTTC
TRBJ1-5,TRBV24-1,few,.,CATSDYLGQPQHF,TGTGCCACCAGTGACTACCTGGGTCAGCCCCAGCATTTT
TRBJ2-1,TRBV20-1,.,.,CSARGGNLNEQFF,TGCAGTGCTAGGGGCGGAAATCTCAATGAGCAGTTCTTC
TRBJ2-7,TRBV27,.,.,CASSLAGASEQYF,TGTGCCAGCAGTTTAGCCGGGGCTTCCGAGCAGTACTTC
TRBJ2-7,TRBV18,.,TRBD2,CASSPLWGGEQYF,TGTGCCAGCTCACCATTATGGGGAGGGGAGCAGTACTTC
TRBJ1-5,TRBV19,few,.,CASSILQGYNQPQHF,TGTGCCAGTAGTATACTACAGGGATACAATCAGCCCCAGCATTTT
TRBJ1-5,TRBV30,.,TRBD1,CAWSVDRTGHNQPQHF,TGTGCCTGGAGTGTCGACCGGACAGGGCACAATCAGCCCCAGCATTTT
TRBJ1-1,TRBV6-2/TRBV6-3,few,.,CASAVMNTEAFF,TGTGCCAGCGCCGTAATGAACACTGAAGCTTTCTTT
TRBJ2-2,TRBV28,few,.,CASSPNTGELFF,TGTGCCAGCAGTCCTAACACCGGGGAGCTGTTTTTT
TRBJ2-7,TRBV24-1,.,TRBD2,CATSPGGPYEQYF,TGTGCCACCTCCCCGGGGGGGCCCTACGAGCAGTACTTC
TRBJ2-1,TRBV6-4,few,.,CASSDGGASNEQFF,TGTGCCAGCAGTGACGGGGGGGCCTCGAATGAGCAGTTCTTC
TRBJ1-2,TRBV2,.,TRBD1,CASSVGQGRFYGYTF,TGTGCCAGCAGTGTCGGACAGGGAAGGTTCTATGGCTACACCTTC
TRBJ1-1,TRBV6-5,.,TRBD1,CASIKSDRVNTEAFF,TGTGCCAGCATTAAATCAGACAGGGTAAACACTGAAGCTTTCTTT
TRBJ1-5,TRBV20-1,.,.,CSASKEADSNQPQHF,TGCAGTGCTAGCAAGGAGGCCGATAGCAATCAGCCCCAGCATTTT
TRBJ2-2,TRBV7-3,.,.,CASSLTGAGGELFF,TGTGCCAGCAGCTTAACGGGGGCCGGCGGGGAGCTGTTTTTT
TRBJ1-2,TRBV5-4,.,.,CASSLRQSYGYTF,TGTGCCAGCAGCCTCCGACAAAGCTATGGCTACACCTTC
TRBJ2-3,TRBV20-1,.,TRBD2,CSAGVLREGAHTDTQYF,TGCAGTGCTGGGGTTTTGCGGGAGGGAGCCCACACAGATACGCAGTATTTT
TRBJ2-7,TRBV6-1,.,.,CASILIQDPYEQYF,TGTGCCAGCATCCTTATACAGGATCCATACGAGCAGTACTTC
TRBJ2-2,TRBV4-1,once,.,CASSPSPFDSNTGELFF,TGCGCCAGCAGCCCCTCTCCATTCGACAGTAACACCGGGGAGCTGTTTTTT
TRBJ2-7,TRBV28,large,.,CASKLGSIFSYEQYF,TGTGCCAGCAAACTGGGGTCTATCTTCTCATACGAGCAGTACTTC
TRBJ2-7,TRBV5-1,.,TRBD2,CASSYSLLAGDYEQYF,TGCGCCAGCAGCTACTCCTTGTTAGCGGGAGATTACGAGCAGTACTTC
TRBJ2-7,TRBV6-1,few,.,CASLEEGTYEQYF,TGTGCCAGCCTAGAAGAGGGGACCTACGAGCAGTACTTC
TRBJ2-3,TRBV28,.,TRBD2,CASSFSLRLAGLSTDTQYF,TGTGCCAGCAGTTTCTCCCTTCGACTAGCGGGGCTTAGCACAGATACGCAGTATTTT
TRBJ1-2,TRBV15,few,TRBD1,CATSREQGVYGYTF,TGTGCCACCAGCAGAGAACAGGGGGTCTATGGCTACACCTTC
TRBJ1-6,TRBV7-9,.,.,CASSLASSSNSPLHF,TGTGCCAGCAGCTTAGCCAGCTCTTCGAATTCACCCCTCCACTTT
TRBJ2-3,TRBV6-1,.,TRBD2,CASGGSRAGGRDTQYF,TGTGCCAGCGGCGGCTCTAGAGCGGGAGGTCGAGATACGCAGTATTTT
TRBJ1-2,TRBV12-3/TRBV12-4,few,TRBD1,CASSQGQKAGYTF,TGTGCCAGCAGCCAGGGACAGAAGGCTGGCTACACCTTC
TRBJ1-3,TRBV19,.,.,CASRSGLDSEWNTIYF,TGTGCCAGTAGGTCAGGGCTGGACAGTGAGTGGAACACCATATATTTT